This T cell receptor beta chain originates from a study of technical replicates of blood from a few donors. CDR1 is MDHEN, CDR2 SYDVKM, per germline. The CDR3 is made up of 14 amino acids. The junction had 5 bases not matched to a gene; V was cut back by 6 bases and J by 2 bases. The data were produced by immunoSEQ multiplex PCR, yet TCRdb's version contains in-frame clones alone and is incomplete. The sample includes tens of thousands of clones, about 93% of them seen just once. This clonotype was sampled from a human donor in good health. This chain links TRBV28 with TRBJ1-1; 8 bases map to TRBD1. Sequencing was done on a sample of T cells isolated from PBMCs. The CDR3 DNA reads TGTGCCAGCAGCCTGGGGACAGGAAACACTGAAGCTTTCTTT. Protein: CASSLGTGNTEAFF.